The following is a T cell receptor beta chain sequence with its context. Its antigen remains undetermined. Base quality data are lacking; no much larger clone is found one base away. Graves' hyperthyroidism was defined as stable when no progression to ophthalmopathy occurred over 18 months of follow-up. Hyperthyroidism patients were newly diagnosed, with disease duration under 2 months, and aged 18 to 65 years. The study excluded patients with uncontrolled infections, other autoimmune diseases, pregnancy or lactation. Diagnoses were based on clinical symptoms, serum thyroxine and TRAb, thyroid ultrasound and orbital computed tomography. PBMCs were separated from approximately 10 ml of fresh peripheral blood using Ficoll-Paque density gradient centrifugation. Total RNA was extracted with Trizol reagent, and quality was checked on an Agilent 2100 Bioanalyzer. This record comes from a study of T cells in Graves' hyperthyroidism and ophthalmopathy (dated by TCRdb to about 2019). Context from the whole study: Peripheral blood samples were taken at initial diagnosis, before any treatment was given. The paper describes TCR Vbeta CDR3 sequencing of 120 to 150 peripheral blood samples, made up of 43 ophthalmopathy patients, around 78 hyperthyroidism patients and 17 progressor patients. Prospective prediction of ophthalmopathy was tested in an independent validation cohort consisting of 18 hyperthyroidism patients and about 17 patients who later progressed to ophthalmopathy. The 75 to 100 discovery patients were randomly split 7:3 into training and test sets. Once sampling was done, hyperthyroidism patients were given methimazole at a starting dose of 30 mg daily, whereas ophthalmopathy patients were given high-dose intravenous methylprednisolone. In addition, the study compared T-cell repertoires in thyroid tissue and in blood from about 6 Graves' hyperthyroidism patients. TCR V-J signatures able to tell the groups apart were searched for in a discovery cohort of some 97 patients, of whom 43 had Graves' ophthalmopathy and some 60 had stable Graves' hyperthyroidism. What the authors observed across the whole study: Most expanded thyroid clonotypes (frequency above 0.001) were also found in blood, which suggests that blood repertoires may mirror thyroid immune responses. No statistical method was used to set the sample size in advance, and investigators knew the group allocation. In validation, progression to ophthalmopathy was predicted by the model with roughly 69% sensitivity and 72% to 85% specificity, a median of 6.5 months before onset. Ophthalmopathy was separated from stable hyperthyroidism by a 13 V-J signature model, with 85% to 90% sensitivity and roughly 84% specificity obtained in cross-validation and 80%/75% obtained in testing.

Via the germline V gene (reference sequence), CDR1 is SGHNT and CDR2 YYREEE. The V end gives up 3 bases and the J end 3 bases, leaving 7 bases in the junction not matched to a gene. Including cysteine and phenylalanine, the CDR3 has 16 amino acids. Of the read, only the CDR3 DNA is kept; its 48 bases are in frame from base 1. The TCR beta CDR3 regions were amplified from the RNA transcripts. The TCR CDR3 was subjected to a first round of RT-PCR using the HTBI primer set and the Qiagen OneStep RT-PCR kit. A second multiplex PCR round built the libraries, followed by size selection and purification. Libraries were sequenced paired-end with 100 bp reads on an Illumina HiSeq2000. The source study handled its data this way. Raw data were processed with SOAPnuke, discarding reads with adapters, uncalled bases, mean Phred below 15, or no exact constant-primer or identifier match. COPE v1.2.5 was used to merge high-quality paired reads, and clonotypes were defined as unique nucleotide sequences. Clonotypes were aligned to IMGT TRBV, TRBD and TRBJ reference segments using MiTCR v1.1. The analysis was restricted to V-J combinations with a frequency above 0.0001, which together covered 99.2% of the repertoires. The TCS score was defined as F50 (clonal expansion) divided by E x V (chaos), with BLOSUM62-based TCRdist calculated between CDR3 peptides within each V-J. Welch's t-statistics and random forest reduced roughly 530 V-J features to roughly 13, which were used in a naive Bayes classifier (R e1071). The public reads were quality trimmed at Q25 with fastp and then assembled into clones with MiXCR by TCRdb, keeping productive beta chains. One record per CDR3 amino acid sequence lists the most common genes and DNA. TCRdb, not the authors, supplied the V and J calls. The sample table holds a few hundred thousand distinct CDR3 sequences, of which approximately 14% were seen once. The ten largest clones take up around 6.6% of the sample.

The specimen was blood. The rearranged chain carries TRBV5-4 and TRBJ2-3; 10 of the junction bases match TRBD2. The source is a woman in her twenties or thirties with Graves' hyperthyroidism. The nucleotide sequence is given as TGTGCCAGCAGCTCGGAAGCTAGCGGGGGAACAGATACGCAGTATTTT. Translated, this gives CASSSEASGGTDTQYF.